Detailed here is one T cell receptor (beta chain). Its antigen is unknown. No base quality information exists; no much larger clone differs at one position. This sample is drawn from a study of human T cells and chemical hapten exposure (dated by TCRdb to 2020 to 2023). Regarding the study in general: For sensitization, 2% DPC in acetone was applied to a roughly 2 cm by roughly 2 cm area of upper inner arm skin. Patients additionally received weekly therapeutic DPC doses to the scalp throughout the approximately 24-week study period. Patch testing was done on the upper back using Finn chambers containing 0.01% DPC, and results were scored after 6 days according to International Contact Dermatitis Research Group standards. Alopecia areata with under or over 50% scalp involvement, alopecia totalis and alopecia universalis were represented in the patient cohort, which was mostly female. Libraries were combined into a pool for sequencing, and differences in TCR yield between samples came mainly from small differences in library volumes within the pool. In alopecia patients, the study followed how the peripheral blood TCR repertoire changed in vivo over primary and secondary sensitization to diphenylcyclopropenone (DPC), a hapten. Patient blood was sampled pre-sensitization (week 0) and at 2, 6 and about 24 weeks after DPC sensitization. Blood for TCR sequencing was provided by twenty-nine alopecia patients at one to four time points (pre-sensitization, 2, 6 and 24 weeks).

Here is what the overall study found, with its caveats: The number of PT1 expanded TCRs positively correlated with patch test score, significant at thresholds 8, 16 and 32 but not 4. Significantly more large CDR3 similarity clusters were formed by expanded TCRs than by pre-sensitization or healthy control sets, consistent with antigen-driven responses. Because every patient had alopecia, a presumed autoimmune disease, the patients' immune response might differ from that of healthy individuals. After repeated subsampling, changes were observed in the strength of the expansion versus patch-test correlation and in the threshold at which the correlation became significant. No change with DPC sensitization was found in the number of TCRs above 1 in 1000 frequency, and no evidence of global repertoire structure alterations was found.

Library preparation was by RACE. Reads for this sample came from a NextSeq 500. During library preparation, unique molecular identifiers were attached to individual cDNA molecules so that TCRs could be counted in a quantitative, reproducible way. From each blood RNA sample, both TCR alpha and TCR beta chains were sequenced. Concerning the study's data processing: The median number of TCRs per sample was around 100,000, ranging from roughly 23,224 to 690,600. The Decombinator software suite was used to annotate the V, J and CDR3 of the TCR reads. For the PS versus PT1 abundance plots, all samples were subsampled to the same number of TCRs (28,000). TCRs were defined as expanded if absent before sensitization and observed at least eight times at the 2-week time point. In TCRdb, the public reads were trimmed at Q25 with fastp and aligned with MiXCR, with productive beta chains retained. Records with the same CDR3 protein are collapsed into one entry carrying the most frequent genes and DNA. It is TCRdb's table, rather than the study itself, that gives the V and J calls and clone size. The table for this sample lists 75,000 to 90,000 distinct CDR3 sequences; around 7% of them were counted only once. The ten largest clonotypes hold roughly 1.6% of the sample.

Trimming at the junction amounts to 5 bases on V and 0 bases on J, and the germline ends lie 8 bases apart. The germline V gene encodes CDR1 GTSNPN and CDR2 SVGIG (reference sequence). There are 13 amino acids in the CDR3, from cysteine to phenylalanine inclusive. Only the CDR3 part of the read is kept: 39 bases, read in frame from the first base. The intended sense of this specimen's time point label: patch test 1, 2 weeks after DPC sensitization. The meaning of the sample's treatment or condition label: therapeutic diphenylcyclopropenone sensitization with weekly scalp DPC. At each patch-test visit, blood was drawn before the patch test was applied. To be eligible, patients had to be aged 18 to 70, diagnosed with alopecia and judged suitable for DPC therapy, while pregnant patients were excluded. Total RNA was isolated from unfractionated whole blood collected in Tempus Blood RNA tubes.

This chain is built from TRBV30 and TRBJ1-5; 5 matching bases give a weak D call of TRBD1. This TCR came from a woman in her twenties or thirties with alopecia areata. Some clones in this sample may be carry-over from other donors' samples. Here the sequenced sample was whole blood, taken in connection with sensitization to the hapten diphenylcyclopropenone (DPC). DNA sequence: TGTGCCTGGCGAGGGGATAGCAATCAGCCCCAGCATTTT. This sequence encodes CAWRGDSNQPQHF.